This record concerns one T cell receptor (beta chain) sequence. How the authors handled the data: Using reference gene primer amplification, nucleated cell counts were estimated. Assay used: immunoSEQ multiplex PCR; TCRdb lists only in-frame clones, some missing. V, J and clone size are those of that table, while D and trimming were read from the DNA. This sample has 330,000 or so clones, with 88% found just once. The source of the sample is a study of blood T cell repertoires in COVID-19. Looking at the study overall: Italy, Spain and the United States were the sources of the convalescent and acute COVID-19 samples.

Across 24 US areas, participants ranged in age from roughly 18 to 95 years. The sample was PBMCs or T cells enriched from blood (not recorded which). This clonotype originated in a man under 40 who had recovered from COVID-19.

DNA for the CDR3: TGCGCCAGCAGCTTCAGGTCCGAGCAGTACTTC. Translated: CASSFRSEQYF. The chain combines TRBV5-1 with TRBJ2-7; D remains ambiguous. The CDR3 spans 11 residues. Trimming shortened V by 2 bases and J by 6 bases, and 6 bases separated the two germline ends. Germline V gene lookup returns CDR1 SGHRS and CDR2 YFSETQ.